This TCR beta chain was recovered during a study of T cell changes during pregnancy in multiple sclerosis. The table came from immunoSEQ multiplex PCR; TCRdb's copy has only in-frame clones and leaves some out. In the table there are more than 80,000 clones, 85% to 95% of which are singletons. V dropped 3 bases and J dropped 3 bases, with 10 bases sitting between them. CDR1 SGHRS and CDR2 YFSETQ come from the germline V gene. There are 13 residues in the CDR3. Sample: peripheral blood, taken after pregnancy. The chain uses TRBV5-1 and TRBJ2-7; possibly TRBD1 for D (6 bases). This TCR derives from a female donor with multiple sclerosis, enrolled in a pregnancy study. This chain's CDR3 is CASSSGHNYEQYF. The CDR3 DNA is TGCGCCAGCAGCTCGGGACACAACTACGAGCAGTACTTC. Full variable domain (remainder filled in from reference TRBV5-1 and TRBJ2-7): KAGVTQTPRYLIKTRGQQVTLSCSPISGHRSVSWYQQTPGQGLQFLFEYFSETQRNKGNFPGRFSGRQFSNSRSEMNVSTLELGDSALYLCASSSGHNYEQYFGPGTRLTVT.